Listed here are 13 T cell receptor beta chains from one sample, sequenced in a study of identical twins. TCRdb fed the 5' RACE reads into MiXCR, producing one record per CDR3 protein. The sample yields under 500,000 distinct CDR3 sequences, around an eighth seen once. The data also belong to a second study, concerning yellow fever vaccine responses in identical twins.

The sample consisted of CD4+ T cells sorted from blood. The receptors were sampled from a woman under 30 in good health.

In this sample, this clonotype turned up many times. The chain links TRBV29-1 to TRBJ2-7; 7 bases line up with TRBD2. Germline V lookup: CDR1 SQVTM, CDR2 ANQGSEA. The CDR3 contains 13 residues. V shed 2 bases and J 1 base; nucleotides not matched to a gene: 2. The CDR3 is CSVESGLSYEQYF. CDR3 in DNA: TGCAGCGTTGAATCGGGACTATCCTACGAGCAGTACTTC.

A few counts support this clonotype. The chain combines TRBV7-9 with TRBJ1-4, with a weak D call TRBD1 (5 bases). The CDR3 loop spans 13 amino acids. Deletions cut 0 bases from V and 14 bases from J, with 13 bases between. From germline, CDR1 is SEHNR and CDR2 FQNEAQ (reference sequence). CDR3 sequence reads: CASSLAGWDELFF. CDR3 DNA: TGTGCCAGCAGCTTAGCCGGGTGGGACGAGCTGTTTTTT. The variable domain in full, with the rest retrieved from reference TRBV7-9 and TRBJ1-4, is DTGVSQNPRHKITKRGQNVTFRCDPISEHNRLYWYRQTLGQGPEFLTYFQNEAQLEKSRLLSDRFSAERPKGSFSTLEIQRTEQGDSAMYLCASSLAGWDELFFGSGTQLSVL.

There are many counts of this clonotype. The chain combines TRBV4-2 with TRBJ2-1; a possible D gene is TRBD1 (5 bases). The V gene lost 0 bases and the J gene lost 9 bases, with 15 bases spanning the gap. Germline values: CDR1 LGHNA, CDR2 YNFKEQ. The CDR3 length is 15 residues. The CDR3 DNA follows: TGTGCCAGCAGCCAAGACAGGGCAGGTCAAGGTGAGCAGTTCTTC. Its translation: CASSQDRAGQGEQFF.

The chain couples TRBV11-2 to TRBJ2-2; D is undetermined. The V gene's germline CDR1 is SGHAT and CDR2 FQNNGV. The CDR3 consists of 16 residues. The ends were cut back, 0 bases at V and 0 bases at J, with 8 bases in the middle. In nucleotides, the CDR3 is TGTGCCAGCAGCTTAGATATTGGTTCGAACACCGGGGAGCTGTTTTTT. It codes for CASSLDIGSNTGELFF.

This clonotype has only a few counts. The chain links TRBV15 to TRBJ2-5; 11 positions agree with TRBD2. Trimming at V came to 0 bases and at J to 5 bases, leaving 5 bases not matched to a gene. Germline lookup yields CDR1 LNHNV and CDR2 YYDKDF (reference sequence). This CDR3 region has 16 residues. The chain's CDR3 is CATSREGTSGRETQYF. Here the CDR3 DNA reads TGTGCCACCAGCAGAGAGGGGACTAGCGGACGGGAGACCCAGTACTTC.

V gene TRBV11-1 combines with J gene TRBJ2-1; TRBD1 or TRBD2 may be the D gene (5 bases each). Germline V gives CDR1 SGHAT, CDR2 FQDESV (reference sequence). CDR3 length: 19 amino acids. Trimming removed 3 bases at V and 6 bases at J, with 27 bases between. The CDR3 region is CASSFCSGRLSERCNEQFF. The CDR3, as DNA: TGTGCCAGCAGCTTTTGTTCGGGACGCCTCTCCGAGAGGTGCAATGAGCAGTTCTTC.

The chain is built from TRBV25-1 and TRBJ2-2; possibly TRBD1 or TRBD2 for D (5 bases each). V lost 4 bases to trimming and J lost 6 bases, with 15 bases between them. Germline CDR1 reads MGHDK; CDR2 reads SYGVNS. This CDR3 is built from 15 residues. In DNA form, the CDR3 reads TGTGCCAGCAGTGCCCCGGGACCAGGGCCCGGGGAGCTGTTTTTT. Amino acids: CASSAPGPGPGELFF.

This clonotype appeared a few times. J is TRBJ2-3 and V is TRBV2; the D gene is possibly TRBD1 (5 bases). The germline V gene has CDR1 SNHLY and CDR2 FYNNEI. The length of the CDR3 is 15 residues. The V end lost 2 bases, the J end lost 5 bases, and 14 bases lay between the germline ends. In DNA, the CDR3 is TGTGCCAGCAGTGAATTGACAGCTGGCCTAGATACGCAGTATTTT. Its protein product is CASSELTAGLDTQYF. The entire variable domain, with the rest obtained from reference TRBV2 and TRBJ2-3, is as follows: EPEVTQTPSHQVTQMGQEVILRCVPISNHLYFYWYRQILGQKVEFLVSFYNNEISEKSEIFDDQFSVERPDGSNFTLKIRSTKLEDSAMYFCASSELTAGLDTQYFGPGTRLTVL.

The sample holds a few counts of this clonotype. V usage is TRBV11-3 and J usage is TRBJ2-5; D possibly matches TRBD1 or TRBD2 (6 bases each). The germline CDR1 and CDR2 sequences are SGHNT and YENEEA. Trimming removed 5 bases at V and 2 bases at J, with 9 bases between. The CDR3 contains 13 residues. Written as DNA, the CDR3 is TGTGCCAGCAGCAGGGGGGAACAAGAGACCCAGTACTTC. This encodes CASSRGEQETQYF.

The chain has TRBV28 and TRBJ2-6; a possible D gene is TRBD1 (6 bases). Trimming shortened V by 5 bases and J by 0 bases, and 11 bases separated the two germline ends. Germline loops: CDR1 MDHEN, CDR2 SYDVKM. The CDR3 runs 16 residues. The CDR3 sequence: CASSTLGASGANVLTF. CDR3 bases: TGTGCCAGCAGTACCCTGGGGGCCTCTGGGGCCAACGTCCTGACTTTC.

In its sample, this clonotype was seen a few times. This chain uses TRBV24-1 with TRBJ1-2; D unresolved. The CDR3 contains 12 residues. The germline gives CDR1 KGHDR, CDR2 SFDVKD. The V end lost 4 bases, the J end lost 2 bases, and 4 bases lay between the germline ends. The CDR3 spells CATSEGNYGYTF. The CDR3 DNA reads TGTGCCACCAGTGAGGGGAACTATGGCTACACCTTC.

The chain combines TRBV2 with TRBJ2-2; maybe TRBD2 (5 bases). Trimming pared 4 bases from V and 4 bases from J, leaving 7 bases between. The CDR3 is 13 residues long. The germline gives CDR1 SNHLY, CDR2 FYNNEI. CDR3 coding DNA: TGTGCCAGCAGTGTCGGGGTCACCGGGGAGCTGTTTTTT. It is translated as CASSVGVTGELFF.

This clonotype was counted only a few times. The chain recombines TRBV4-2 with TRBJ2-1; 7 positions match TRBD2. V shed 4 bases, J shed 0 bases, and the junction held 3 bases outside the gene matches. The germline CDR1 and CDR2 sequences are LGHNA and YNFKEQ. This CDR3 has 15 residues. This chain's CDR3 is CASSRDYSSYNEQFF. CDR3 nucleotide sequence: TGTGCCAGCAGCCGGGACTACAGCTCCTACAATGAGCAGTTCTTC.